Listed below are T cell receptor beta chains from one sample, sequenced in a study of cytomegalovirus exposure and HLA in healthy donors. Clones were read by immunoSEQ multiplex PCR, and TCRdb kept only the in-frame ones, dropping some. The table lists over 100,000 clones, about 73% of them singletons, with 3% to 4% in the top ten. The sequenced sample consisted of PBMCs. The receptors were gathered from a woman aged 25 to 39 in good health and CMV-seropositive. Both conserved end residues are part of each CDR3. A D gene is named only where the DNA matches it firmly. For some rows the clone size is stated as once, few or many, or as a class when expanded; others skip it.

length: 13
size: NA
J: TRBJ1-3
V: TRBV7-2
D: NA
CDR3: CASSFTGGNTIYF
DNA: TGTGCCAGCAGCTTCACCGGGGGAAACACCATATATTTT

length: 15
size: NA
J: TRBJ1-4
V: TRBV18
D: TRBD1
CDR3: CASSPRGGTNEKLFF
DNA: TGTGCCAGCTCACCACGAGGGGGCACTAATGAAAAACTGTTTTTT

length: 13
size: NA
J: TRBJ2-1
V: TRBV6-5
D: NA
CDR3: CASSYPGVNEQFF
DNA: TGTGCCAGCAGTTACCCCGGAGTAAATGAGCAGTTCTTC

length: 16
size: few
J: TRBJ1-1
V: TRBV28
D: NA
CDR3: CASSPNRGGGGTEAFF
DNA: TGTGCCAGCAGTCCCAATCGGGGGGGCGGAGGTACTGAAGCTTTCTTT

length: 15
size: few
J: TRBJ1-5
V: TRBV2
D: TRBD1
CDR3: CASRAGTGSNQPQHF
DNA: TGTGCCAGCAGGGCGGGGACAGGTAGCAATCAGCCCCAGCATTTT

length: 14
size: NA
J: TRBJ2-5
V: TRBV19
D: TRBD1
CDR3: CASTQGQGFGTQYF
DNA: TGTGCCAGTACCCAGGGACAGGGCTTCGGGACCCAGTACTTC

length: 16
size: NA
J: TRBJ2-2
V: TRBV11-1
D: TRBD2
CDR3: CASSTRGLAGNGELFF
DNA: TGTGCCAGCAGCACCCGGGGACTAGCGGGGAACGGGGAGCTGTTTTTT

length: 15
size: NA
J: TRBJ2-6
V: TRBV10-1
D: NA
CDR3: CASSEYNTGANVLTF
DNA: TGCGCCAGCAGTGAGTATAATACTGGGGCCAACGTCCTGACTTTC

length: 14
size: NA
J: TRBJ2-7
V: TRBV6-1
D: TRBD2
CDR3: CAGRLAGGEYEQYF
DNA: TGTGCCGGACGGCTAGCGGGGGGGGAGTACGAGCAGTACTTC

length: 17
size: once
J: TRBJ2-1
V: TRBV7-9
D: NA
CDR3: CASSKSLGGSSYNEQFF
DNA: TGTGCCAGCAGCAAATCGCTCGGGGGTAGTTCCTACAATGAGCAGTTCTTC

length: 15
size: NA
J: TRBJ1-4
V: TRBV4-2
D: TRBD1
CDR3: CASSQDLQGVEKLFF
DNA: TGTGCCAGCAGCCAAGATTTACAGGGGGTTGAAAAACTGTTTTTT

length: 13
size: NA
J: TRBJ2-5
V: TRBV7-2
D: TRBD1
CDR3: CASSQGVRETQYF
DNA: TGTGCCAGCAGCCAGGGGGTGCGGGAGACCCAGTACTTC

length: 15
size: NA
J: TRBJ1-2
V: TRBV5-4
D: NA
CDR3: CASSRPGLANYGYTF
DNA: TGTGCCAGCAGCCGGCCGGGTCTTGCTAACTATGGCTACACCTTC

length: 13
size: NA
J: TRBJ2-5
V: TRBV2
D: TRBD1
CDR3: CASSERQGVTQYF
DNA: TGTGCCAGCAGTGAAAGACAGGGGGTGACCCAGTACTTC

length: 14
size: once
J: TRBJ2-7
V: TRBV19
D: NA
CDR3: CASSSGRSPQEQYF
DNA: TGTGCCAGTAGTTCAGGCCGGTCCCCACAAGAGCAGTACTTC

length: 15
size: few
J: TRBJ1-5
V: TRBV19
D: TRBD1
CDR3: CASTTTGGLGQPQHF
DNA: TGTGCCAGTACCACGACAGGGGGCTTGGGTCAGCCCCAGCATTTT

length: 15
size: NA
J: TRBJ1-4
V: TRBV21-1
D: NA
CDR3: CASSNWTGKNEKLFF
DNA: TGTGCCAGCAGCAACTGGACAGGAAAAAATGAAAAACTGTTTTTT

length: 16
size: few
J: TRBJ1-2
V: TRBV5-6
D: TRBD1
CDR3: CASSLYSGGKTYGYTF
DNA: TGTGCCAGCAGCTTGTATTCAGGGGGCAAAACCTATGGCTACACCTTC

length: 16
size: NA
J: TRBJ2-7
V: TRBV15
D: NA
CDR3: CATSRGGASGSYEQYF
DNA: TGTGCCACCAGCAGGGGGGGGGCTAGCGGATCCTACGAGCAGTACTTC

length: 12
size: NA
J: TRBJ2-7
V: TRBV5-4
D: NA
CDR3: CASSQDSYEQYF
DNA: TGTGCCAGCAGCCAAGACAGCTACGAGCAGTACTTC

length: 16
size: NA
J: TRBJ2-5
V: TRBV4-1
D: TRBD2
CDR3: CASSQERGTTGETQYF
DNA: TGCGCCAGCAGCCAAGAACGGGGGACTACCGGGGAGACCCAGTACTTC

length: 12
size: many
J: TRBJ2-1
V: TRBV5-1
D: NA
CDR3: CASSLPRGEQFF
DNA: TGCGCCAGCAGCTTACCCCGCGGTGAGCAGTTCTTC

length: 14
size: NA
J: TRBJ1-3
V: TRBV9
D: NA
CDR3: CASSLDSTGNTIYF
DNA: TGTGCCAGCAGCCTGGACAGCACGGGAAACACCATATATTTT

length: 15
size: NA
J: TRBJ2-3
V: TRBV6-4
D: TRBD2
CDR3: CASSELAGNTDTQYF
DNA: TGTGCCAGCTCCGAGTTAGCGGGGAACACAGATACGCAGTATTTT

length: 13
size: NA
J: TRBJ2-5
V: TRBV4-2
D: TRBD2
CDR3: CASSATSEGTQYF
DNA: TGTGCCAGCAGCGCGACTAGCGAAGGGACCCAGTACTTC

length: 14
size: NA
J: TRBJ2-7
V: TRBV4-1
D: NA
CDR3: CASSPQSENYEQYF
DNA: TGCGCCAGCAGCCCCCAGTCGGAGAACTACGAGCAGTACTTC

length: 15
size: NA
J: TRBJ1-4
V: TRBV5-5
D: NA
CDR3: CASSLPPGGAEKLFF
DNA: TGTGCCAGCAGCTTGCCACCGGGGGGTGCTGAAAAACTGTTTTTT

length: 14
size: NA
J: TRBJ2-7
V: TRBV5-1
D: TRBD2
CDR3: CASSLGGGTYEQYF
DNA: TGCGCCAGCAGCTTGGGCGGGGGAACCTACGAGCAGTATTTC

length: 14
size: NA
J: TRBJ2-5
V: TRBV19
D: TRBD1
CDR3: CASSIRQGSETQYF
DNA: TGTGCCAGTAGTATAAGACAGGGCTCAGAGACCCAGTACTTC

length: 14
size: NA
J: TRBJ1-6
V: TRBV6-5
D: NA
CDR3: CASRIQGPRSPLHF
DNA: TGTGCCAGCAGGATACAGGGTCCTCGGTCACCCCTCCACTTT

length: 14
size: NA
J: TRBJ2-3
V: TRBV9
D: NA
CDR3: CASSGKPGADTQYF
DNA: TGTGCCAGCAGCGGCAAACCGGGGGCAGATACGCAGTATTTT

length: 17
size: NA
J: TRBJ1-1
V: TRBV14
D: NA
CDR3: CASSQHQFRTQNTEAFF
DNA: TGTGCCAGCAGCCAACATCAATTTAGGACACAGAACACTGAAGCTTTCTTT

length: 16
size: NA
J: TRBJ2-3
V: TRBV18
D: TRBD1
CDR3: CASSPDRTGSTDTQYF
DNA: TGTGCCAGCTCACCGGACAGGACAGGGAGCACAGATACGCAGTATTTT

length: 16
size: few
J: TRBJ2-5
V: TRBV7-7
D: NA
CDR3: CASSLERTSGGETQYF
DNA: TGTGCCAGCAGCTTAGAAAGGACATCTGGGGGGGAGACCCAGTACTTC

length: 14
size: NA
J: TRBJ1-2
V: TRBV4-2
D: TRBD1
CDR3: CASSQAPGQGGYTF
DNA: TGTGCCAGCAGCCAAGCTCCGGGACAGGGGGGATACACCTTC